One sample yielded the 4 T cell receptor beta chains listed below, sequenced in a study of molecular identifiers for immune sequencing clone quantification. TCRdb reprocessed the PCR reads via MiXCR and lists one record per CDR3 protein. The profile shows approximately 630,000 distinct CDR3 sequences, around 25% of them singletons. Sequencing input: naive CD8+ T cells from blood, with Jurkat cell RNA spiked in. The subset denotes: FACS-sorted CD8+CD4-CCR7+CD45RA+ naive T cells. The receptors were sampled from a human donor in good health. Some libraries in this study had Jurkat cell RNA spiked in.

This clonotype was seen many times. The V gene is TRBV5-1, the J gene TRBJ1-1; D remains ambiguous. This CDR3 comprises 13 residues. Germline CDR1 reads SGHRS; CDR2 reads YFSETQ. V gave up 4 bases and J gave up 5 bases, with 12 bases separating them. The CDR3: CASSPDGITEAFF. Written as DNA, the CDR3 is TGCGCCAGCAGCCCAGATGGGATTACTGAAGCTTTCTTT.

At least ten counts were recorded for this clonotype. The rearrangement uses TRBV7-2 and TRBJ1-4, with TRBD1 as a possible D gene (5 bases). CDR1 is SGHTA and CDR2 is FQGNSA in the germline V gene. The CDR3 length is 13 residues. V shed 1 base and J shed 12 bases, with 12 bases lying between them. The CDR3 sequence is CASSLEGSQELFF. CDR3 sequence (DNA): TGTGCCAGCAGCTTAGAGGGGTCCCAGGAACTGTTTTTT.

This clonotype showed up many times. The J gene is TRBJ2-1, the V gene TRBV6-5; D uncertain. Germline CDR1 is MNHEY and CDR2 is SVGAGI. V lost 0 bases, J lost 11 bases, and 11 bases lay in between. The length of the CDR3 is 13 residues. The CDR3 DNA reads as TGTGCCAGCAGTTACTCTGGGAATGGGAAGCAGTTCTTC. It codes for CASSYSGNGKQFF.

This clonotype was observed many times. V usage is TRBV7-2 and J usage is TRBJ1-5; D perhaps matches TRBD1 (6 bases). This CDR3 region has 14 residues. CDR1 SGHTA and CDR2 FQGNSA come from the germline V gene. CDR3 coding DNA: TGTGCTATAGGGACACCGTATAGCAATCAGCCCCAGCATTTT. It yields the protein CAIGTPYSNQPQHF. Complete variable domain (other parts from reference TRBV7-2 and TRBJ1-5): GAGVSQSPSNKVTEKGKDVELRCDPISGHTALYWYRQSLGQGLEFLIYFQGNSAPDKSGLPSDRFSAERTGGSVSTLTIQRTQQEDSAVYLCAIGTPYSNQPQHFGDGTRLSIL.